This T cell receptor (beta chain) was recovered during a study of blood T cell repertoires in COVID-19. Overall study: The samples span acute and convalescent COVID-19 from the United States, Italy and Spain.

Germline assignment: CDR1 SGHRS and CDR2 YFSETQ. There are 13 residues in the CDR3. Germline trimming cut 0 bases from V and 8 bases from J; bases unmatched to any gene: 4. Original methodology: Using reference gene primer amplification, nucleated cell counts were estimated. TCRdb keeps only in-frame clones here, not all; method: immunoSEQ multiplex PCR. The V and J calls and clone size come from that table; D and trimming were worked out from the DNA. This table has about 25,000 clones, 80% to 90% appearing once. The receptor's source is a man aged 65 to 85 with acute or convalescent COVID-19. The V gene is TRBV5-1, the J gene TRBJ1-2, with 7 bases fitting TRBD1. Material: peripheral blood. CDR3: CASSLAGGRGYTF. CDR3 DNA: TGCGCCAGCAGCTTGGCAGGGGGACGGGGCTACACCTTC.